The T cell receptor (beta chain) under discussion was sequenced for a study of blood T cell repertoires in COVID-19. The assay was immunoSEQ multiplex PCR, and TCRdb's table has in-frame clones only and misses some. The repertoire consists of 110,000 to 150,000 clones, with approximately 80% occurring once and the leading ten covering roughly 5.3%. There are a few counts of this clone. Germline values: CDR1 MNHEY, CDR2 SVGEGT. The CDR3 runs 14 residues. V was clipped by 2 bases and J by 8 bases; unmatched bases: 8. The specimen was peripheral blood. This sequence joins TRBV6-2 or TRBV6-3 and TRBJ1-2; 7 positions match TRBD1. This TCR came from a woman aged 50 to 65 with acute or convalescent COVID-19. CDR3 sequence (DNA): TGTGCCAGCAGTTACCTCGACAGGGATGGAGGCTACACCTTC. It yields the protein CASSYLDRDGGYTF.